This T cell receptor (beta chain) was sequenced for a study of blood T cell repertoires in COVID-19. The participants were between about 18 and 90 years old and came from fewer than 25 US areas. Symptom resolution, clearance, or two negative PCRs marked donors in Cohort 3 as recovered. The CDR3 is 16 amino acids. The V end was cut by 5 bases, the J end by 5 bases, with 21 bases between. Germline V gives CDR1 SGHTA, CDR2 FQGNSA. As processed by the authors: The authors estimated nucleated cell counts from reference gene primer amplification. Using immunoSEQ multiplex PCR, the repertoire was profiled, and TCRdb retains in-frame clones only, with some absent. V, J and clone size derive from that table, while D and trimming were established from the DNA sequence. Among about 330,000 clones listed, 92% were seen once.

The V gene is TRBV7-2, the J gene TRBJ2-5; possibly TRBD2 for D (6 bases). This TCR came from a young woman who had recovered from COVID-19. The sample taken for sequencing was PBMCs or T cells enriched from blood (not recorded which). The CDR3 loop reads CASSPGGTARRETQYF. Here the CDR3 DNA reads TGTGCCAGCAGCCCCGGAGGGACGGCGCGAAGGGAGACCCAGTACTTC.